A selection of T cell receptor beta chains follows, all from one sample in a study of cytomegalovirus exposure and HLA in healthy donors. This table comes from immunoSEQ multiplex PCR, and its TCRdb copy is limited to in-frame clones, with some not included. The table lists 300,000 or so clones, 88% of them singletons. The sequenced sample was PBMCs. The receptors were gathered from a man aged 25 to 40 in good health and CMV-seronegative. The CDR3 runs from the conserved cysteine through the conserved F or W. The order of the fields is D gene, clone size, J gene, V gene, CDR3 DNA, CDR3 protein. A D gene is named only where the DNA matches it firmly. A row's size may be missing; if present it is once, few, many or a size class.

>TRBD2|NA|TRBJ2-5|TRBV4-2
TGTGCCAGCAGCCAGCCCGGGAGGGCGGAGACCCAGTACTTC
CASSQPGRAETQYF
>NA|NA|TRBJ1-3|TRBV2
TGTGCCAGCAGCCGGGAACGGGTTCTCTCGGGTGGAAACACCATATATTTT
CASSRERVLSGGNTIYF
>NA|NA|TRBJ1-2|TRBV6-1
TGTGCCAGCGGAGGGCCCGCTGGCTACACCTTC
CASGGPAGYTF
>TRBD1|NA|TRBJ2-7|TRBV5-1
TGCGCCAGCAGCTTGGTCCAGGGGGCGATCGACGAGCAGTACTTC
CASSLVQGAIDEQYF
>TRBD1|once|TRBJ1-1|TRBV7-8
TGTGCCAGCAGCGACGTCGGACAGGGGATGAGGACTGAAGCTTTCTTT
CASSDVGQGMRTEAFF
>TRBD1|NA|TRBJ2-7|TRBV20-1
TGCAGTGCGTGGACAGGATACGAGCAGTACTTC
CSAWTGYEQYF
>NA|NA|TRBJ1-2|TRBV7-9
TGTGCCAGCAGCCGCGTGGGAGCTAACTATGGCTACACCTTC
CASSRVGANYGYTF
>NA|NA|TRBJ1-1|TRBV7-8
TGTGCCAGCAGCTTAAAGGCTCAGCGCATGAACACTGAAGCTTTCTTT
CASSLKAQRMNTEAFF
>NA|NA|TRBJ1-4|TRBV6-1
TGTGCCAGCAGTGAAGGGGCTAATACAGAAAAACTGTTTTTT
CASSEGANTEKLFF
>NA|NA|TRBJ1-5|TRBV6-1
TGTGCCAGCAGTGAAGGCAGGGTGGCAAATAGCAATCAGCCCCAGCATTTT
CASSEGRVANSNQPQHF
>NA|NA|TRBJ1-1|TRBV4-3
TGCGCCAGCAGCCAAGATCAAGGGAGGGGGTTTGGGAACACTGAAGCTTTCTTT
CASSQDQGRGFGNTEAFF
>NA|NA|TRBJ1-4|TRBV6-1
TGTGCCAGCAGTCCCCTGGACATTGAGGAAAAACTGTTTTTT
CASSPLDIEEKLFF
>TRBD1|NA|TRBJ1-4|TRBV4-1
TGCGCCAGCAGCTCCCGACAGGGTTGGGTCGAAAAACTGTTTTTT
CASSSRQGWVEKLFF
>TRBD2|NA|TRBJ2-3|TRBV4-2
TGTGCCAGCAGTTCAACCATAGCGGGGACACCGCTCACAGATACGCAGTATTTT
CASSSTIAGTPLTDTQYF
>NA|NA|TRBJ1-2|TRBV4-1
TGCGCCAGCAGCCAAGTTGAAGGACAGAAGTATGGCTACACCTTC
CASSQVEGQKYGYTF
>TRBD1|few|TRBJ1-5|TRBV7-9
TGTGCCAGCAGCTTAACGGGACAGGGTAATCAGCCCCAGCATTTT
CASSLTGQGNQPQHF
>TRBD1|NA|TRBJ1-2|TRBV5-4
TGTGCCAGCAGCTTGGGACAGGGATTTAACTATGGCTACACCTTC
CASSLGQGFNYGYTF
>TRBD1|once|TRBJ1-2|TRBV5-4
TGTGCCAGCAGCTTGGGACAGGGGGACCTCTATGGCTACACCTTC
CASSLGQGDLYGYTF
>TRBD2|NA|TRBJ2-1|TRBV10-3
TGTGCCATGGGGACTAGCGGGGGCCTATACAATGAGCAGTTCTTC
CAMGTSGGLYNEQFF
>NA|NA|TRBJ2-3|TRBV5-1
TGCGCCAGCAGCTTCCAGGCTCGCACAGATACGCAGTATTTT
CASSFQARTDTQYF
>NA|NA|TRBJ2-7|TRBV10-3
TGTGCCATCAGTCCAGACAGCGAGCAGTACTTC
CAISPDSEQYF
>TRBD2|NA|TRBJ2-3|TRBV7-6
TGTGCCAGCAGCGCCAGCGGGGTGAGCACAGATACGCAGTATTTT
CASSASGVSTDTQYF
>NA|NA|TRBJ2-7|TRBV5-5
TGTGCCAGCAGCTTCCAAGGGGCCTACGAGCAGTACTTC
CASSFQGAYEQYF
>NA|NA|TRBJ2-2|TRBV7-9
TGTGCCAGCAGCTTAGTTCGCGGCCCGAACACCGGGGAGCTGTTTTTT
CASSLVRGPNTGELFF
>NA|NA|TRBJ1-5|TRBV5-4
TGTGCCAGCAGCTTGGGGGGGCAGGGTCAGCCCCAGCATTTT
CASSLGGQGQPQHF
>TRBD1|NA|TRBJ1-1|TRBV9
TGTGCCAGCAGCGTAGAACCGGAACAGGGGAGAGCTTTCTTT
CASSVEPEQGRAFF
>TRBD1|NA|TRBJ1-4|TRBV10-1
TGCGCCAGCAGTTCCGGGACAGGGGGAACTAATGAAAAACTGTTTTTT
CASSSGTGGTNEKLFF
>TRBD1|NA|TRBJ1-3|TRBV5-1
TGCGCCAGCAGCTTGGCCTTGGCGACAGGGGGCTCTGGAAACACCATATATTTT
CASSLALATGGSGNTIYF
>TRBD1|few|TRBJ1-4|TRBV7-9
TGTGCCAGCAGCGGTCGGGACAGAACGGGGAGACTGTTTTTT
CASSGRDRTGRLFF
>TRBD2|NA|TRBJ2-1|TRBV10-1
TGCGCCAGCAGTGAGGGTCTAGCGGGGGGCAATGAGCAGTTCTTC
CASSEGLAGGNEQFF
>NA|NA|TRBJ1-5|TRBV19
TGTGCCACCAGAGACAGGAGCAATCAGCCCCAGCATTTT
CATRDRSNQPQHF
>NA|NA|TRBJ2-7|TRBV18
TGTGCCAGCTCAGGGCAGGACTCCTACGAGCAGTACTTC
CASSGQDSYEQYF
>NA|NA|TRBJ1-5|TRBV6-5
TGTGCCAGCAGTTCCGGGGGTAGTATTAAGCCCCAGCATTTT
CASSSGGSIKPQHF
>NA|once|TRBJ1-3|TRBV4-3
TGCGCCAGCAGCCAAGGAGAGAGCTCTGGAAACACCATATATTTT
CASSQGESSGNTIYF
>NA|NA|TRBJ2-3|TRBV4-2
TGTGCCAGCAGCCCGAGGGAGATAACAGGCACAGATACGCAGTATTTT
CASSPREITGTDTQYF
>NA|NA|TRBJ2-1|TRBV15
TGTGCCACCAGAGACGGACAGAGCTCCTACAATGAGCAGTTCTTC
CATRDGQSSYNEQFF
>NA|NA|TRBJ1-3|TRBV18
TGTGCCAGCTCAGGTCGGGTCCTCTCTGGAAACACCATATATTTT
CASSGRVLSGNTIYF
>TRBD2|NA|TRBJ2-3|TRBV7-8
TGTGCCAGCAGCTTAGAGAGGGCAGCGGGGGGGTCGACAGATACGCAGTATTTT
CASSLERAAGGSTDTQYF
>NA|NA|TRBJ2-2|TRBV13
TGTGCCAGCAGCTTAGGCAGGGGAAGTACCGGGGAGCTGTTTTTT
CASSLGRGSTGELFF
>TRBD1|NA|TRBJ1-5|TRBV11-2
TGTGCCAGCAGCCCATCACAGGGGAGCGGACAGCCCCAGCATTTT
CASSPSQGSGQPQHF
>TRBD1|NA|TRBJ2-2|TRBV29-1
TGCAGCGTGCGGACAGGGCCAAACACCGGGGAGCTGTTTTTT
CSVRTGPNTGELFF
>NA|NA|TRBJ1-3|TRBV9
TGTGCCAGCAGCGGGGGACACAACTCTGGAAACACCATATATTTT
CASSGGHNSGNTIYF
>NA|once|TRBJ1-1|TRBV25-1
TGTGCCAGCAGTGGGGGACACCAGAACACTGAAGCTTTCTTT
CASSGGHQNTEAFF
>NA|NA|TRBJ2-1|TRBV7-2
TGTGCCAGCAGCTTAGTGAGTAGCCCTAGAAGCTCCTACAATGAGCAGTTCTTC
CASSLVSSPRSSYNEQFF
>TRBD1|NA|TRBJ1-6|TRBV27
TGTGCCAGCAGTTTTCATCCCGGGACAGGGTCTTTCTCACCCCTCCACTTT
CASSFHPGTGSFSPLHF